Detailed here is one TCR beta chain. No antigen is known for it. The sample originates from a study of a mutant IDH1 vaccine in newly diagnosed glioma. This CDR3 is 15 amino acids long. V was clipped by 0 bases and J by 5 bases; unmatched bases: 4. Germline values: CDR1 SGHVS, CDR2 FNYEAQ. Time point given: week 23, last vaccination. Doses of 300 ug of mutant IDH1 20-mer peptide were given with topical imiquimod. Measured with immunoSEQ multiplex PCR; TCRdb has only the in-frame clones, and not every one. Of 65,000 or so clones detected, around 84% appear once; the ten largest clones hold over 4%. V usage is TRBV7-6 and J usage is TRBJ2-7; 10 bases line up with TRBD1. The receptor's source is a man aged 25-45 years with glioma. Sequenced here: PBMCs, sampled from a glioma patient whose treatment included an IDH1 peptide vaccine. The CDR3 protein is CASSLANGQGDEQYF. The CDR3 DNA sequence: TGTGCCAGCAGCTTAGCGAATGGACAGGGGGACGAGCAGTACTTC.